Listed here are 26 T cell receptor beta chains from one sample, sequenced in a study of T cell repertoires in cytomegalovirus infection. In TCRdb, the reads were re-called with MiXCR into one record per CDR3 protein. This table holds some 77,000 distinct CDR3 sequences, roughly 3.5% found once. Input material: PBMCs. These TCRs come from a human donor in good health (CMV status not recorded). Some clones in this sample may be carry-over from other donors' samples.

This clonotype was observed at least ten times. V usage is TRBV19 and J usage is TRBJ2-1; the match to TRBD1 covers 10 bases. Germline values: CDR1 LNHDA, CDR2 SQIVND (reference sequence). With 6 bases clipped from V and 5 bases from J, the junction kept 7 bases outside the gene matches. This CDR3 region has 15 residues. The CDR3 DNA follows: TGTGCCAGTAGCACCGGGACAGGGGTCCACAATGAGCAGTTCTTC. Protein: CASSTGTGVHNEQFF.

This clonotype was picked up many times. The chain's CDR3 is CASSLYAGRTEAFF. CDR3 nucleotides: TGTGCCAGCAGCTTATACGCTGGGAGGACTGAAGCTTTCTTT. The chain links TRBV7-8 to TRBJ1-1, with D hard to call. Per germline, CDR1 SGHVS and CDR2 FQNEAQ. This CDR3 contains 14 residues. Trimming cost V 2 bases and J 5 bases, with 12 bases left between them.

This sequence joins TRBV6-1 and TRBJ2-1, with D hard to call. V was shortened by 9 bases and J by 14 bases, with 8 bases between the two germline ends. Germline CDR1 reads MNHNS; CDR2 reads SASEGT. This CDR3 comprises 8 residues. CDR3 amino acids: CASTSKFF. CDR3 bases: TGTGCCAGTACCTCTAAGTTCTTC.

This clonotype was detected ten times or more. The J gene is TRBJ2-1, the V gene TRBV6-2 or TRBV6-3; D remains ambiguous. The germline V gene has CDR1 MNHEY and CDR2 SVGEGT. The CDR3 has 12 residues. V was shortened by 6 bases and J by 13 bases, with 16 bases between the two germline ends. CDR3 protein: CASSPREKKQFF. CDR3 DNA: TGTGCCAGCAGCCCGCGTGAAAAAAAACAGTTCTTC.

This clonotype appeared many times. V is TRBV7-2 and J is TRBJ1-6, with TRBD1 matching over 8 bases. Trimming took 3 bases from V and 10 from J; bases not matched to a gene: 5. The V gene's germline CDR1 is SGHTA and CDR2 FQGNSA. CDR3 length equals 14 residues. The chain's CDR3 is CASSFRQGRSPLHF. The CDR3 region has the DNA TGTGCCAGCAGCTTCAGACAGGGGCGATCACCCCTCCACTTT.

This clonotype has at least ten counts. The chain has TRBV7-2 and TRBJ1-2; 9 positions agree with TRBD1. CDR3 size: 14 residues. The junction had 6 bases not matched to a gene; V was cut back by 6 bases and J by 4 bases. Germline-derived CDR1 and CDR2 are SGHTA and FQGNSA. CDR3 loop: CASRANRGPYGYTF. In DNA, the CDR3 is TGTGCCAGCAGGGCTAACAGGGGGCCCTATGGCTACACCTTC. Full variable domain (outside the CDR3, taken from reference TRBV7-2 and TRBJ1-2): GAGVSQSPSNKVTEKGKDVELRCDPISGHTALYWYRQSLGQGLEFLIYFQGNSAPDKSGLPSDRFSAERTGGSVSTLTIQRTQQEDSAVYLCASRANRGPYGYTFGSGTRLTVV.

This clonotype was counted many times. The J gene is TRBJ2-7, the V gene TRBV28; 9 bases are shared with TRBD2. Germline trimming cut 8 bases from V and 4 bases from J; bases unmatched to any gene: 12. Germline assignment: CDR1 MDHEN and CDR2 SYDVKM. The length of the CDR3 is 15 residues. CDR3 sequence: CASAGGGASSYEQYF. The CDR3 bases are TGTGCCAGCGCGGGCGGGGGGGCGAGTAGTTACGAGCAGTACTTC.

This clonotype was observed many times. V usage is TRBV5-4 and J usage is TRBJ1-4; D is unclear. CDR1 is SGHNT and CDR2 is YYREEE in the germline V gene (reference sequence). Deletions cut 1 base from V and 5 bases from J, with 9 bases between. The CDR3 consists of 14 residues. The CDR3 loop reads CASSLWQENEKLFF. The CDR3 DNA sequence: TGTGCCAGCAGCTTGTGGCAAGAGAATGAAAAACTGTTTTTT.

This clonotype was counted at least ten times. V is TRBV4-2 and J is TRBJ1-4, with D uncertain. The CDR3 is made up of 15 amino acids. V lost 4 bases and J lost 0, with 9 bases in between. Germline values: CDR1 LGHNA, CDR2 YNFKEQ. Here the CDR3 reads CASSPASTTNEKLFF. CDR3 in DNA: TGTGCCAGCAGCCCGGCCTCTACAACTAATGAAAAACTGTTTTTT.

In its sample, this clonotype was seen many times. The V call is TRBV15, the J call TRBJ2-2, with D unresolved. Germline V gene sequence: CDR1 LNHNV, CDR2 YYDKDF (reference sequence). The CDR3 contains 17 residues. V was cut by 1 base and J by 0 bases, with 12 bases left in between. The DNA for the CDR3 is TGTGCCACCAGCAGAGTTGTGGGAAGGTCGAACACCGGGGAGCTGTTTTTT. This encodes CATSRVVGRSNTGELFF.

The table lists this clonotype with many counts. V gene TRBV24-1 combines with J gene TRBJ2-3; D ambiguous. This CDR3 has 16 residues. Germline CDR1 KGHDR, CDR2 SFDVKD. V was shortened by 3 bases and J by 4 bases, with 16 bases between the two germline ends. The DNA for the CDR3 is TGTGCCACCAGTGATCAGGTTGAGTCCCGGGCAGATACGCAGTATTTT. Its translation is CATSDQVESRADTQYF.

This clonotype has at least ten counts. The V and J genes are TRBV28 and TRBJ1-4, with 9 bases fitting TRBD1. The trim removed 4 bases at V and 8 bases at J, leaving 5 bases unmatched. CDR3 length: 14 amino acids. Germline lookup yields CDR1 MDHEN and CDR2 SYDVKM. The CDR3 spells CASSSGQGREKLFF. The DNA of the CDR3 is TGTGCCAGCAGTTCCGGACAGGGGAGGGAAAAACTGTTTTTT.

For this clonotype: This may be a read error: a much more frequent sequence differs by one nucleotide. The chain combines TRBV19 with TRBJ2-1; 7 bases align to TRBD2. V gave up 5 bases and J gave up 7 bases; unmatched junction bases: 8. Germline lookup yields CDR1 LNHDA and CDR2 SQIVND (reference sequence). This CDR3 is built from 14 residues. Here the CDR3 DNA reads TGTGCCAGTAGTGCCTACAGCGGGGCGAATGAGCAGTTCTTC. Amino acids: CASSAYSGANEQFF.

This clonotype was detected many times. The V gene is TRBV6-1, the J gene TRBJ1-2; D gene uncertain. Germline V gene data show CDR1 as MNHNS and CDR2 as SASEGT. This CDR3 is 12 amino acids long. V dropped 5 bases and J dropped 8 bases, with 12 bases sitting between them. The CDR3: CASSLSGRGYTF. DNA of the CDR3: TGTGCCAGCAGTTTGTCGGGTCGCGGCTACACCTTC.

The chain employs TRBV12-3 or TRBV12-4 and TRBJ2-3; D is perhaps TRBD2 (5 bases). V was trimmed by 0 bases and J by 8 bases, leaving 15 bases between them. CDR3 length: 15 amino acids. CDR3 sequence reads: CASSLASEGYGTQYF. As DNA, the CDR3 is TGTGCCAGCAGTTTAGCTAGCGAGGGCTATGGTACGCAGTATTTT.

This clonotype was observed many times. This sequence joins TRBV4-2 and TRBJ2-1; D is perhaps TRBD1 or TRBD2 (6 bases each). Per the germline V gene, CDR1 is LGHNA and CDR2 is YNFKEQ. This CDR3 is built from 17 residues. Deletions cut 4 bases from V and 3 bases from J, with 19 bases between. The CDR3 nucleotides read TGTGCCAGCAGCCCAAGACGGAGGGACACATACTACAATGAGCAGTTCTTC. This sequence encodes CASSPRRRDTYYNEQFF.

This clonotype was counted ten times or more. This rearrangement joins TRBV20-1 to TRBJ1-5, with 9 bases that match TRBD1. This CDR3 has 18 residues. Germline CDR1 and CDR2: DFQATT and SNEGSKA (reference sequence). The junction had 17 bases not matched to a gene; V was cut back by 5 bases and J by 3 bases. The CDR3 DNA reads as TGCAGTGCTTTAATAAACGGACAGGGGATGGTCGTCAATCAGCCCCAGCATTTT. It yields the protein CSALINGQGMVVNQPQHF.

This clonotype was detected ten times or more. The chain combines TRBV7-6 with TRBJ1-3; D gene ambiguous. The CDR3 consists of 17 residues. The germline V gene encodes CDR1 SGHVS and CDR2 FNYEAQ. The ends were cut back, 5 bases at V and 0 bases at J, with 17 bases in the middle. Written as DNA, the CDR3 is TGTGCCAGCAGCCAAGGACTGAAGACCCGCTCTGGAAACACCATATATTTT. Translating it yields CASSQGLKTRSGNTIYF.

This clonotype was seen many times. This chain connects TRBV6-1 to TRBJ1-1; TRBD1 is a possible D gene (6 bases). The V gene's germline CDR1 is MNHNS and CDR2 SASEGT. The CDR3 length is 13 residues. V lost 5 bases, J lost 4 bases, and 11 bases lay in between. In DNA, the CDR3 is TGTGCCAGCAGTTCAGGACAGTCCACTGAAGCTTTCTTT. The encoded protein is CASSSGQSTEAFF.

This clonotype appeared many times. The rearrangement uses TRBV28 and TRBJ1-2; D call uncertain. Trimming removed 3 bases from V and 3 bases from J, with 17 bases in between. Germline-derived CDR1 and CDR2 are MDHEN and SYDVKM. The CDR3 totals 16 residues. CDR3 in DNA: TGTGCCAGCAGTTTGACCCTTTTGAAGGGTGACTATGGCTACACCTTC. Amino acid sequence: CASSLTLLKGDYGYTF.

This clonotype was seen at least ten times. The chain links TRBV7-9 to TRBJ2-3; 9 bases agree with TRBD2. The CDR3 is 17 amino acids. V gave up 5 bases and J gave up 0 bases; unmatched junction bases: 9. Germline V gives CDR1 SEHNR, CDR2 FQNEAQ (reference sequence). The CDR3: CASSPRETSGSTDTQYF. For the CDR3, the DNA is TGTGCCAGCAGCCCCCGGGAGACTAGCGGTAGCACAGATACGCAGTATTTT.

This clonotype was counted ten times or more. This chain joins TRBV7-2 and TRBJ1-1; TRBD1 might be the D (5 bases). V dropped 5 bases and J dropped 3 bases, with 13 bases sitting between them. Germline V gene lookup returns CDR1 SGHTA and CDR2 FQGNSA. This CDR3 contains 14 residues. The CDR3 here is CASSLPGAHTEAFF. The CDR3 DNA sequence: TGTGCCAGCAGCCTACCTGGGGCGCACACTGAAGCTTTCTTT. Variable domain in full (rest from reference TRBV7-2 and TRBJ1-1): GAGVSQSPSNKVTEKGKDVELRCDPISGHTALYWYRQSLGQGLEFLIYFQGNSAPDKSGLPSDRFSAERTGGSVSTLTIQRTQQEDSAVYLCASSLPGAHTEAFFGQGTRLTVV.

This clonotype appeared many times. The chain employs TRBV12-3 or TRBV12-4 and TRBJ1-5; 7 bases agree with TRBD1. This CDR3 is built from 14 residues. Trimming at V came to 6 bases and at J to 10 bases, leaving 12 bases not matched to a gene. The CDR3 loop is CASSSTGKLGPQHF. CDR3 nucleotide sequence: TGTGCCAGCAGCTCGACAGGGAAGTTAGGACCCCAGCATTTT.

This clonotype was seen many times. The J gene is TRBJ2-7, the V gene TRBV28; TRBD2 is a possible D gene (6 bases). V lost 4 bases, J lost 1 base, and 14 bases lay in between. Germline V gene lookup returns CDR1 MDHEN and CDR2 SYDVKM. The CDR3 is 15 amino acids. CDR3 in DNA: TGTGCCAGCAGTTCCCTCGCCGGAGGGTCCTACGAGCAGTACTTC. Amino acid sequence: CASSSLAGGSYEQYF.

This clonotype was seen many times. CDR3 DNA sequence: TGTGCCAGCAGTCAACTAGGGGGGGGCACTGAAGCTTTCTTT. It codes for CASSQLGGGTEAFF. This chain links TRBV27 with TRBJ1-1, with a tentative D call TRBD1 (6 bases). The V end lost 5 bases, the J end lost 4 bases, and 14 bases lay between the germline ends. The CDR3 length is 14 residues. The germline V gene has CDR1 MNHEY and CDR2 SMNVEV (reference sequence).

This clonotype was observed at least ten times. The chain joins TRBV7-8 to TRBJ2-7; D is unresolved. Trimming left V 10 bases short and J 1 base short, with 11 bases between. The CDR3 extends over 12 amino acids. Germline V gene sequence: CDR1 SGHVS, CDR2 FQNEAQ. The CDR3 sequence: CATMSRSYEQYF. The DNA for the CDR3 is TGTGCCACCATGTCCAGGTCCTACGAGCAGTACTTC. Full variable domain (remainder filled in from reference TRBV7-8 and TRBJ2-7): GAGVSQSPRYKVAKRGQDVALRCDPISGHVSLFWYQQALGQGPEFLTYFQNEAQLDKSGLPSDRFFAERPEGSVSTLKIQRTQQEDSAVYLCATMSRSYEQYFGPGTRLTVT.